This T cell receptor (beta chain) was identified in a study of blood T cell repertoires in COVID-19. Overall study context: Samples representing acute and convalescent COVID-19 were sourced from the United States, Italy and Spain. Nucleic acid was either cDNA or gDNA, and it came from T cells, B-cell-depleted T cells, or PBMCs.

Original handling: Reference gene primer amplification gave nucleated cell count estimates. Produced via immunoSEQ multiplex PCR; TCRdb's table is partial and in-frame only. V and J calls and clone size are copied from that table; D and trimming were computed from the DNA. Of some 120,000 clones in the sample, approximately 80% were seen once. The germline V gene has CDR1 LGHNA and CDR2 YSLEER. CDR3 length: 17 residues. With V trimmed by 3 bases and J by 1 base, 7 bases remained unmatched. This chain links TRBV4-3 with TRBJ2-2; 8 nucleotides line up with TRBD2. Sample: peripheral blood. This clonotype was obtained from a human donor in a cohort sampled during active COVID-19. The CDR3 protein is CASSHLAGGKNTGELFF. For the CDR3, the DNA is TGCGCCAGCAGCCATCTGGCGGGGGGTAAGAACACCGGGGAGCTGTTTTTT.